The 19 T cell receptor beta chains below all came from one sample that was sequenced in a study of CD8+CD57+ T cells in acquired aplastic anemia. Both TCR beta VDJ combination and CDR3 sequence profiling were carried out. Genomic DNA was the template for this profiling. TCRdb passed the reads through MiXCR, listing each CDR3 protein once. The data contain some 150,000 distinct CDR3 sequences, over 55% of them seen just once; the ten biggest clones take up more than 35%. For sequencing, patients were chosen who had shown expansion of CD8+CD57+ cells by flow cytometry. Sequencing was performed on sorted CD4+, CD8+, or CD8+CD57+ T cells (not recorded which) from PBMCs. These receptors were collected from a human donor with aplastic anemia.

The table lists this clonotype with a few counts. The genes are TRBV7-6 and TRBJ2-7; maybe TRBD1 (6 bases). The germline CDR1 and CDR2 sequences are SGHVS and FNYEAQ. This CDR3 has 13 amino acids. Trimming took 6 bases from V and 4 from J, leaving 13 bases between them. The CDR3 is CASSVGAGYEQYF. CDR3 nucleotide sequence: TGTGCCAGCAGTGTGGGGGCGGGTTACGAGCAGTACTTC.

This clonotype was detected ten times or more. The J gene is TRBJ2-3, the V gene TRBV6-4, with 10 bases matching TRBD2. The CDR3 has 15 amino acids. Germline assignment: CDR1 MRHNA and CDR2 SNTAGT. V lost 0 bases and J lost 4; bases outside the gene matches: 1. For the CDR3, the DNA is TGTGCCAGCAGTGACTCAGCGGGGGGGCCAGATACGCAGTATTTT. Translated, it gives CASSDSAGGPDTQYF.

The chain couples TRBV6-4 to TRBJ1-6, with TRBD1 matching 11 bases. V dropped 6 bases and J dropped 6; count of bases not matched to a gene: 7. Germline CDR1 reads MRHNA; CDR2 reads SNTAGT. There are 16 residues in the CDR3. The CDR3 region is CASSEGQGDGNSPLHF. As DNA, the CDR3 is TGTGCCAGCAGCGAGGGACAGGGGGACGGTAATTCACCCCTCCACTTT.

In its sample, this clonotype was seen a few times. V usage is TRBV27 and J usage is TRBJ2-1, with D perhaps TRBD2 (5 bases). The CDR3 is 15 amino acids. CDR1 and CDR2 from the germline V gene are MNHEY and SMNVEV (reference sequence). The germline V and J ends were trimmed by 4 bases and 8 bases, with 18 bases remaining between them. CDR3 protein: CASSYNTGVVDEQFF. The CDR3 DNA sequence: TGTGCCAGCAGTTATAATACCGGGGTCGTAGATGAGCAGTTCTTC.

The gene calls are TRBV4-1 and TRBJ1-1; D remains ambiguous. V lost 0 bases to trimming and J lost 3 bases, with 20 bases between them. The CDR3 extends over 18 amino acids. CDR1 is MGHRA and CDR2 is YSYEKL in the germline V gene. DNA of the CDR3: TGCGCCAGCAGCCAAGACGGCAGCAAGGGTGGGAAGCACACTGAAGCTTTCTTT. As protein: CASSQDGSKGGKHTEAFF.

CDR3 bases: TGTGCCAGCAGCTTAGGTAGCGGGGGGGTCAATGAGCAGTTCTTC. Its protein product is CASSLGSGGVNEQFF. The J gene is TRBJ2-1, the V gene TRBV7-6; 11 bases fit TRBD2. Germline V CDR1 and CDR2: SGHVS, FNYEAQ. The CDR3 has 15 residues. The junction had 2 bases not matched to a gene; V was cut back by 1 base and J by 6 bases.

This clonotype was seen only a few times. V and J are TRBV10-3 and TRBJ2-1; weak D call: TRBD1 (7 bases). CDR3 length: 13 residues. Germline V gives CDR1 ENHRY, CDR2 SYGVKD. V was trimmed by 3 bases and J by 5 bases, leaving 8 bases between them. The CDR3 bases are TGTGCCATCAGTGACAGGGGGGACAATGAGCAGTTCTTC. Its protein product is CAISDRGDNEQFF.

The rearrangement uses TRBV20-1 and TRBJ2-1; 13 nucleotides match TRBD2. After removal of 3 bases from V and 8 bases from J, the junction contained 1 base not matched to a gene. Germline assignment: CDR1 DFQATT and CDR2 SNEGSKA (reference sequence). This CDR3 is built from 13 residues. This CDR3 is CSASGTSGDEQFF. The CDR3 bases are TGCAGTGCTAGCGGGACTAGCGGGGATGAGCAGTTCTTC.

The rearrangement joins TRBV14 to TRBJ2-7; no reliable D call. The V end was cut by 2 bases, the J end by 7 bases, with 12 bases between. The germline V gene encodes CDR1 SGHDN and CDR2 FVKESK. The CDR3 runs 13 residues. Here the CDR3 DNA reads TGTGCCAGCAGCCAAATGGGCGCTTGGGAGCAGTACTTC. Its translation: CASSQMGAWEQYF.

The chain links TRBV14 to TRBJ2-1, with D perhaps matching TRBD1 or TRBD2 (5 bases each). CDR3 length equals 15 residues. CDR1 is SGHDN and CDR2 is FVKESK in the germline V gene. V was cut by 3 bases and J by 2 bases, with 11 bases left in between. The CDR3 reads CASSHLGRTYNEQFF. The CDR3 DNA follows: TGTGCCAGCAGCCATCTGGGACGTACCTACAATGAGCAGTTCTTC. The complete variable domain, with remaining parts taken from reference TRBV14 and TRBJ2-1, reads EAGVTQFPSHSVIEKGQTVTLRCDPISGHDNLYWYRRVMGKEIKFLLHFVKESKQDESGMPNNRFLAERTGGTYSTLKVQPAELEDSGVYFCASSHLGRTYNEQFFGPGTRLTVL.

DNA for the CDR3: TGCAGCGTTGACCTACGACAGGATGGGGGCTACACCTTC. Protein: CSVDLRQDGGYTF. The chain uses TRBV29-1 and TRBJ1-2, with TRBD1 as a possible D gene (6 bases). V was trimmed by 3 bases and J by 8 bases, leaving 16 bases between them. This CDR3 is 13 amino acids long. The germline gives CDR1 SQVTM, CDR2 ANQGSEA.

This sequence joins TRBV9 and TRBJ2-3, with TRBD2 matching over 9 bases. CDR3 length: 16 residues. Germline assignment: CDR1 SGDLS and CDR2 YYNGEE. With 2 bases clipped from V and 6 bases from J, the junction kept 10 bases outside the gene matches. The CDR3 sequence: CASSVGSGSGVDTQYF. The DNA for the CDR3 is TGTGCCAGCAGCGTGGGTAGCGGGAGTGGGGTGGATACGCAGTATTTT.

The chain recombines TRBV10-3 with TRBJ2-1; no clear D. From germline, CDR1 is ENHRY and CDR2 SYGVKD. Between the trimmed V and J ends, which lost 2 bases and 1 base, there was a span of 9 bases. The CDR3 totals 15 residues. For the CDR3, the DNA is TGTGCCATCAGTGAGCAAGCGTCGTCCTACAATGAGCAGTTCTTC. This encodes CAISEQASSYNEQFF.

The CDR3 DNA reads TGCGCCAGCCACGACAGGGAACCTTACGAGCAGTACTTC. Translation: CASHDREPYEQYF. The chain couples TRBV10-1 to TRBJ2-7; 7 nucleotides align to TRBD1. CDR1 and CDR2 (germline): WNHNN, SYGVQD (reference sequence). The CDR3 runs to 13 residues. V lost 8 bases and J lost 4; bases outside the gene matches: 8.

This clonotype was counted between two and nine times. The chain carries TRBV2 and TRBJ2-3; the match to TRBD1 covers 8 bases. Germline CDR1 and CDR2: SNHLY and FYNNEI. The CDR3 covers 14 residues. V shed 5 bases, J shed 6 bases, and the junction held 7 bases outside the gene matches. The CDR3 region is CASSIGQGRDTQYF. DNA for the CDR3: TGTGCCAGCAGTATCGGACAGGGCCGGGATACGCAGTATTTT.

The V and J genes are TRBV10-3 and TRBJ2-7; possible D gene TRBD2, 5 bases. CDR3 length equals 15 residues. Germline V gives CDR1 ENHRY, CDR2 SYGVKD. Deletions cut 0 bases from V and 7 bases from J, with 16 bases between. Here the CDR3 DNA reads TGTGCCATCAGTGAGTCTCCGGAGTCTCGGGGTGAGCAGTACTTC. It specifies CAISESPESRGEQYF.

Only a few counts were recorded for this clonotype. The chain is built from TRBV7-8 and TRBJ2-7; D unclear. Germline V gene data show CDR1 as SGHVS and CDR2 as FQNEAQ. Trimming left V 4 bases short and J 0 bases short, with 4 bases between. The CDR3 covers 12 residues. The CDR3 spells CASSWSSYEQYF. CDR3 bases: TGTGCCAGCAGCTGGAGCTCCTACGAGCAGTACTTC.

The J gene is TRBJ2-6, the V gene TRBV4-1; D might be TRBD2 (5 bases). Per the germline V gene, CDR1 is MGHRA and CDR2 is YSYEKL. V was trimmed by 0 bases and J by 8 bases, leaving 8 bases between them. The CDR3 extends over 14 amino acids. Here the CDR3 DNA reads TGCGCCAGCAGCCAAGAGGACGGGACCAACGTCCTGACTTTC. Amino acids: CASSQEDGTNVLTF.

This clonotype occurred a few times. The gene calls are TRBV5-1 and TRBJ2-2, with 7 bases identical to TRBD1. Trimming at V came to 4 bases and at J to 2 bases, leaving 5 bases not matched to a gene. Germline V CDR1 and CDR2: SGHRS, YFSETQ. CDR3 length: 15 residues. Here the CDR3 DNA reads TGCGCCAGCAGCACCTGGACAGGAAACACCGGGGAGCTGTTTTTT. It is translated as CASSTWTGNTGELFF.